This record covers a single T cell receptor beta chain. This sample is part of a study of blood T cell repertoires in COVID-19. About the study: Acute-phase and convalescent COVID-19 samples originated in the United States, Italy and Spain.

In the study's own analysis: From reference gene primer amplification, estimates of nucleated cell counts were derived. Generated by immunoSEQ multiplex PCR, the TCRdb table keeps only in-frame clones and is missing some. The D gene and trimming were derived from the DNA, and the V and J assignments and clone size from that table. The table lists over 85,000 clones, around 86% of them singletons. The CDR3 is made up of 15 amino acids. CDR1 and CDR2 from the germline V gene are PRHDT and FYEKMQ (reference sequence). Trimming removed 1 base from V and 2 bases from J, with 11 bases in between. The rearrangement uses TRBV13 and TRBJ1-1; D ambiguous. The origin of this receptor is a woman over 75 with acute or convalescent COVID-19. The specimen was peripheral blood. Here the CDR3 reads CASSLVAGANTEAFF. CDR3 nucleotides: TGTGCCAGCAGCTTAGTGGCCGGAGCCAACACTGAAGCTTTCTTT. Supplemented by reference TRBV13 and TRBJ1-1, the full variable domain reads AAGVIQSPRHLIKEKRETATLKCYPIPRHDTVYWYQQGPGQDPQFLISFYEKMQSDKGSIPDRFSAQQFSDYHSELNMSSLELGDSALYFCASSLVAGANTEAFFGQGTRLTVV.